Sequencing of this T cell receptor (beta chain) was carried out in a study of shared clonotypes between healthy human individuals (dated by TCRdb to about 2020). At the level of the whole study: A couple of women and a few men aged 18 to 49 years were included in the cohort. Per donor, three plates each were used for CD4 naive and CD4 memory, two for CD8 naive, and one for CD8 memory. To estimate repertoire size and how much clonotype sharing occurs between individuals, the study deeply sequenced the blood TCR repertoires of several healthy adults. To increase sequencing depth and limit assay-specific biases, TCR repertoire library preparation and sequencing were carried out by different laboratories using diverse techniques. Per donor, leukapheresis produced somewhere between about 0.8 and 9 billion PBMCs. General findings and caveats noted by the study authors: Sharing across a handful of donors was observed for 4.5% to 6.5% of naive CD4, 3% to 4% of naive CD8, roughly 2.4% of memory CD4, and roughly 0.4% of memory CD8 clonotypes. Compared with non-shared clonotypes, clonotypes shared by all four sorted-subset donors had higher generation probabilities. Sampling was restricted to blood, and TCR repertoires in tissue are likely to differ from TCR repertoires in blood. Based on pairwise subsampling, the degree of clonotype sharing among donors was expected to be affected by sequencing depth. The small number of donors limited the genetic and exposure-history diversity represented. Even with the large sequencing depth, rarefaction of the sorted-subset datasets indicated that sequencing was incomplete. Larger estimated clonotype richness was generally found for naive subsets than for memory subsets.

The donors were healthy, HIV-negative adults who had no recently reported acute infections or vaccinations. Every donor was a Caucasian adult residing in Nashville, Tennessee, USA. CD4+ T cells were enriched by magnetic negative selection, after which naive cells were positively selected on CD45RA and the negative fraction was taken as the memory subset. After blood collection by leukapheresis, PBMCs were isolated using Ficoll-Histopaque density gradient centrifugation and then cryopreserved in the vapor phase of liquid nitrogen. Purity and quantity of every magnetically sorted T cell population were checked by analytical flow cytometry. Genomic DNA was isolated from every sorted fraction and measured by UV absorbance on a Nanodrop 2000c. As for this clone: Its recognized antigen is unknown. No much larger clone exists at a distance of one base, and base qualities are not known.

Using the deep immunoSEQ assay, TCR CDR3 regions were amplified from genomic DNA by multiplex PCR. Extracted genomic DNA from each cell subset was distributed evenly across all wells of several immunoSEQ 96-well plates, and each plate was treated as a replicate. For sorted subsets, around 0.2 ug of genomic DNA, equivalent to 25,000 to 35,000 T cell genomes, went into each replicate PCR. Purified libraries were measured with a Qubit 3.0 fluorometer, size-checked on a Bioanalyzer 2100, and measured again with the KAPA Library Quantification kit. Every immunoSEQ 96-well plate was sequenced on a separate single-read 150-cycle Illumina NextSeq 550 flow cell. As for how the authors treated the data: Because the immunoSEQ output included only junctional sequences and no quality scores, the filtering could not be the same as the filtering used for full-length reads. To assign V/J genes and CDR3, sequences were annotated against IMGT germline references using PyIR, a Python wrapper for IgBLAST v1.9. Reads with weak V/J assignments (E-value above 1e-6), missing CDR3, stop codons, out-of-frame junctions, or ambiguous translated residues were removed. V3J clonotypes were defined as sequences sharing an identical inferred V gene, J gene, and CDR3 amino acid sequence. The percentage overlap between two repertoires was calculated by dividing the number of shared unique clonotypes by the size of the smaller repertoire. Richness of each repertoire was evaluated using RTK rarefaction, the Chao1 estimator, and Recon v2.1 estimates of unobserved clonotypes. Generation probabilities for all TCRbeta clonotypes obtained by the gDNA method from a handful of donors were computed using OLGA. TCRdb retrieved this table from immuneACCESS and kept in-frame rearrangements only. Not all clones are present; in checked studies, unresolved V genes account for under half, and no reason is known for the remainder. That table supplies the V and J calls and clone size; D and trimming were determined from the DNA. In this sample the table shows over a million clones, about 80% of which occur a single time. The ten largest clones represent approximately 1.5% of the sample.

Measured from the cysteine to the phenylalanine, the CDR3 is 13 residues long. The CDR3 DNA has 39 bases and is translated from base 1. V was cut back by 10 bases and J by 1 base, leaving a gap of 8 bases between them. The germline V gene encodes CDR1 MGHDK and CDR2 SYGVNS. This TCR was recovered from a man aged 18-30 years in good health. The V gene is TRBV25-1 and the J gene is TRBJ2-6; possibly the D gene is TRBD2, per 5 matching bases. Source material: memory CD4+ T cells sorted from blood. Taken with the paper, the label for cell subset or site translates to: CD45RA-negative fraction. The CDR3 reads as follows: CATSGSGANVLTF. Read as DNA, the sequence is TGTGCCACCTCGGGGTCTGGGGCCAACGTCCTGACTTTC.